Below are 9 T cell receptor beta chains sequenced from a single sample in a study of blood T cell repertoires in COVID-19. The assay was immunoSEQ multiplex PCR, and TCRdb's table has in-frame clones only and misses some. The sample has approximately 300,000 clones; more than 85% are singletons. Sequencing was performed on PBMCs or T cells enriched from blood (not recorded which). All receptors derive from a woman younger than 45 who had been exposed to COVID-19.

The chain has TRBV3-1 (or the pseudogene TRBV3-2) and TRBJ1-2, with 10 nucleotides matching TRBD1. The CDR3 sequence is 17 residues long. J lost 4 bases, V lost 2 bases, and 10 bases had no gene match. The V gene's germline CDR1 is LGHDT and CDR2 YNNKEL (reference sequence). CDR3 sequence: CASSQIRTGGVGYGYTF. The CDR3 coding sequence is TGTGCCAGCAGCCAAATAAGGACAGGGGGGGTTGGCTATGGCTACACCTTC.

CDR3: CASSIRKVAGNYGYTF. As DNA, the CDR3 is TGTGCCAGTAGTATCCGAAAGGTTGCAGGGAATTATGGCTACACCTTC. The chain has TRBV19 and TRBJ1-2, with D perhaps matching TRBD1 (5 bases). The CDR3 contains 16 residues. In germline, CDR1 is LNHDA, CDR2 SQIVND (reference sequence). Trimming removed 3 bases from V and 5 bases from J, with 19 bases in between.

This clone showed up just once. This chain uses TRBV24-1 with TRBJ1-2; D unclear. This CDR3 contains 12 residues. Trimming left V 4 bases short and J 5 bases short, with 7 bases between. Germline lookup yields CDR1 KGHDR and CDR2 SFDVKD. CDR3 in amino acids: CATSERSYGYTF. The CDR3 nucleotides read TGTGCCACCAGTGAGCGGAGTTATGGCTACACCTTC.

The V call is TRBV15, the J call TRBJ2-7; D is perhaps TRBD1 (6 bases). The V gene's germline CDR1 is LNHNV and CDR2 YYDKDF (reference sequence). With 1 base removed from V and 1 base from J, the gap between germline ends came to 11 bases. The CDR3 contains 15 residues. CDR3 sequence reads: CATSRGTGSSYEQYF. Here the CDR3 DNA reads TGTGCCACCAGCAGAGGCACAGGGAGTTCCTACGAGCAGTACTTC. The variable domain in full, with the rest retrieved from reference TRBV15 and TRBJ2-7, is DAMVIQNPRYQVTQFGKPVTLSCSQTLNHNVMYWYQQKSSQAPKLLFHYYDKDFNNEADTPDNFQSRRPNTSFCFLDIRSPGLGDTAMYLCATSRGTGSSYEQYFGPGTRLTVT.

In DNA form, the CDR3 reads TGCAGTGCTAGTGAGGACAGATTAGTAGGCAATCAGCCCCAGCATTTT. This translates into CSASEDRLVGNQPQHF. The chain couples TRBV20-1 to TRBJ1-5, with D maybe TRBD1 (6 bases). Trimming left V 3 bases short and J 2 bases short, with 17 bases between. Germline V lookup: CDR1 DFQATT, CDR2 SNEGSKA (reference sequence). The CDR3 totals 16 residues.

V and J are TRBV5-4 and TRBJ2-2, with 7 bases that match TRBD1. CDR1 and CDR2 from the germline V gene are SGHNT and YYREEE (reference sequence). V dropped 5 bases and J dropped 10; count of bases not matched to a gene: 8. The CDR3 runs 13 residues. The DNA of the CDR3 is TGTGCCAGCAGAGACACCGGGACAGAGGAGCTGTTTTTT. Amino acid sequence: CASRDTGTEELFF.

This chain joins TRBV28 and TRBJ2-1; 9 nucleotides match TRBD1. Losses at the gene ends were 4 bases for V and 7 bases for J; bases not matched to a gene: 11. From germline, CDR1 is MDHEN and CDR2 SYDVKM. CDR3 length: 16 amino acids. CDR3 amino acids: CASSSSPGQGVNEQFF. As DNA, the CDR3 is TGTGCCAGCAGTTCTTCTCCGGGACAGGGCGTGAATGAGCAGTTCTTC.

This clone was seen a few times. The chain uses TRBV3-1 (or the pseudogene TRBV3-2) and TRBJ2-2; 12 nucleotides align to TRBD2. Germline CDR1 is LGHDT and CDR2 is YNNKEL (reference sequence). The V segment lost 4 bases and the J segment 8 bases; nucleotides outside the gene matches: 2. The CDR3 covers 14 residues. The CDR3 reads CASSRTSGVGELFF. The CDR3 DNA reads TGTGCCAGCAGCCGGACTAGCGGGGTAGGGGAGCTGTTTTTT.

This clone appeared once. The rearrangement uses TRBV15 and TRBJ1-5; D uncertain. Germline CDR1 LNHNV, CDR2 YYDKDF (reference sequence). V lost 2 bases and J lost 8, with 10 bases in between. This CDR3 is built from 13 residues. The CDR3 loop is CATSRLQWEPQHF. The CDR3 DNA sequence: TGTGCCACCAGCAGATTACAGTGGGAGCCCCAGCATTTT.